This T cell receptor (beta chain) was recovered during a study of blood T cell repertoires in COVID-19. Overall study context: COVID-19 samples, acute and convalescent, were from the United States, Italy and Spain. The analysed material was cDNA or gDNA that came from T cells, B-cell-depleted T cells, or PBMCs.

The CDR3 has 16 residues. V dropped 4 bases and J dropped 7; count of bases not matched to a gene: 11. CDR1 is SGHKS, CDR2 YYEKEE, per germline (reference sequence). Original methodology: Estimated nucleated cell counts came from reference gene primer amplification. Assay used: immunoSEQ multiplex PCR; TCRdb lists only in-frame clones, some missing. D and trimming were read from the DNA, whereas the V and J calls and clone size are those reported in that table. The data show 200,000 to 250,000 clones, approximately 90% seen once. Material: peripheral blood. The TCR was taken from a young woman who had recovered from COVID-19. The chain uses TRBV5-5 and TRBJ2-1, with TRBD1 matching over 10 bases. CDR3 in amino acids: CASSRTRQGAQNEQFF. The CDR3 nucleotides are TGTGCCAGCAGCCGAACAAGACAGGGGGCTCAAAATGAGCAGTTCTTC.